This TCR beta chain is from a study of blood T cells in healthy people across ages. Study-level results: Long-lived donors exceeded aged donors in naive CD4+ cells and diversity. With donor CMV status unknown, expanded clonotype changes were possibly confounded.

About this clonotype itself: Its cognate antigen is unknown.

Next came a second PCR, run for about 7 to 12 cycles, which used a sample-barcoded 5' primer along with a J-beta primer mix. In TCRdb, the 5' RACE reads were re-called with MiXCR into one record per CDR3 protein. The repertoire holds 800,000 to 900,000 distinct CDR3 sequences, with 60% to 80% as singletons. V was clipped by 5 bases and J by 6 bases; unmatched bases: 5. Germline loops: CDR1 MGHDK, CDR2 SYGVNS. The CDR3 runs 13 residues. The rearrangement uses TRBV25-1 and TRBJ2-7; 9 bases are a match to TRBD1. Input material: blood. The receptor comes from a man younger than 40 in good health. CDR3 amino acids: CASSTWTGAEQYF. The CDR3 DNA reads as TGTGCCAGCAGTACCTGGACAGGGGCCGAGCAGTACTTC.